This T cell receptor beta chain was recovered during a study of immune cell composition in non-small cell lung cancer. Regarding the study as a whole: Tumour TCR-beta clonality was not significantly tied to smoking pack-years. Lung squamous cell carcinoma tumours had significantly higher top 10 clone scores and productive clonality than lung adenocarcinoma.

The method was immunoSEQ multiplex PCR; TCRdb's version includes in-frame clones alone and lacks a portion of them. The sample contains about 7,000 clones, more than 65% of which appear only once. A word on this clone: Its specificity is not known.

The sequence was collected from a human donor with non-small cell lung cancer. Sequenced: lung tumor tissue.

The CDR3 sequence: CASTTSTDTQYF. The CDR3 nucleotides are TGTGCCAGTACCACTAGCACAGATACGCAGTATTTT. The chain has TRBV28 and TRBJ2-3; D is uncertain. The CDR3 covers 12 residues. With 9 bases removed from V and 0 bases from J, the gap between germline ends came to 7 bases. Germline lookup yields CDR1 MDHEN and CDR2 SYDVKM.